One sample yielded the 19 T cell receptor beta chains listed below, sequenced in a study of identifying expanded T cells in peripheral blood. The repertoire was sequenced with immunoSEQ multiplex PCR; TCRdb's copy has only in-frame clones and lacks some. Counted here are about 130,000 clones, 75% to 90% occurring once; the ten biggest clones make up less than 10%. Sequenced material: blood. These receptor sequences come from a person between 18 and 75 years old in good health.

The V gene is TRBV6-5, the J gene TRBJ1-1, with 8 bases fitting TRBD1. The CDR3 spans 14 residues. Trimming removed 0 bases from V and 6 bases from J; junction bases left unmatched: 3. Germline CDR1 and CDR2: MNHEY and SVGAGI. The CDR3 coding sequence is TGTGCCAGCAGTTACTCGCTGGACAGGGCTGAAGCTTTCTTT. Protein product: CASSYSLDRAEAFF.

The chain employs TRBV9 and TRBJ2-1; 12 positions match TRBD2. The CDR3 has 15 residues. Germline V gives CDR1 SGDLS, CDR2 YYNGEE. J gave up 8 bases and V 4 bases, and 7 bases lay outside the gene matches. As DNA, the CDR3 is TGTGCCAGCAGCCCACTGACTAGCGGGAGAGATGAGCAGTTCTTC. Amino acid sequence: CASSPLTSGRDEQFF.

This chain joins TRBV12-2 and TRBJ2-7; no check of the table's D call, TRBD2, against the DNA was made. TRBV12-2 is a pseudogene segment. The CDR3 totals 19 residues. The DNA for the CDR3 is TGTGCAAGTCGCAACCCAAGGGTGGCTAGCGGGGGGAACACCTACGAGCAGTACTTC. It is translated as CASRNPRVASGGNTYEQYF.

The chain joins TRBV4-3 to TRBJ2-3; 14 bases align to TRBD2. CDR3 length: 18 amino acids. The V gene end was trimmed by 0 bases and the J gene end by 9 bases; junction bases not matched to a gene: 11. The V gene's germline CDR1 is LGHNA and CDR2 YSLEER. The chain's CDR3 is CASSQEGLTSGGAKTQYF. For the CDR3, the DNA is TGCGCCAGCAGCCAAGAGGGACTGACTAGCGGGGGGGCCAAGACGCAGTATTTT.

The count of this clone is one. V usage is TRBV5-1 and J usage is TRBJ2-7; D perhaps matches TRBD1 (5 bases). The CDR3 spans 14 residues. Germline V gene sequence: CDR1 SGHRS, CDR2 YFSETQ. V lost 4 bases and J lost 2, with 13 bases in between. The CDR3 reads CASSTGHQAYEQYF. CDR3 in DNA: TGCGCCAGCAGCACCGGACACCAAGCCTACGAGCAGTACTTC.

The rearrangement joins TRBV5-1 to TRBJ1-2; D is undetermined. CDR3 length: 15 amino acids. Germline V gene lookup returns CDR1 SGHRS and CDR2 YFSETQ. V was clipped by 6 bases and J by 2 bases, with 17 bases between them. The CDR3 sequence: CASTPDGDPNYGYTF. For the CDR3, the DNA is TGCGCCAGCACCCCGGACGGAGACCCGAACTATGGCTACACCTTC.

V is TRBV19 and J is TRBJ1-4; D unclear. With 6 bases removed from V and 7 bases from J, the gap between germline ends came to 9 bases. The CDR3 loop spans 12 amino acids. Germline V gene sequence: CDR1 LNHDA, CDR2 SQIVND (reference sequence). CDR3 in amino acids: CASRKRGEKLFF. DNA for the CDR3: TGTGCCAGTAGGAAACGGGGTGAAAAACTGTTTTTT.

Ten or more counts support this clone. The sample carries other DNA sequences with the same CDR3. The chain uses TRBV2 and TRBJ2-7; 9 nucleotides match TRBD1. Germline assignment: CDR1 SNHLY and CDR2 FYNNEI. The CDR3 covers 13 residues. V gave up 4 bases and J gave up 4 bases; unmatched junction bases: 2. The CDR3 sequence is CASSVGQGYEQYF. The DNA of the CDR3 is TGTGCCAGCAGTGTGGGACAGGGATACGAGCAGTACTTC. Based on the CDR3 plus reference TRBV2 and TRBJ2-7, the full variable domain is EPEVTQTPSHQVTQMGQEVILRCVPISNHLYFYWYRQILGQKVEFLVSFYNNEISEKSEIFDDQFSVERPDGSNFTLKIRSTKLEDSAMYFCASSVGQGYEQYFGPGTRLTVT.

The rearrangement uses TRBV5-6 and TRBJ2-5, with D perhaps being TRBD1 or TRBD2 (5 bases each). Trimming left V 5 bases short and J 5 bases short, with 16 bases between. CDR1 and CDR2 (germline): SGHDT, YYEEEE. The CDR3 has 14 residues. In DNA, the CDR3 is TGTGCCAGCAGTTTCGGGACGGGAAGGGAGACCCAGTACTTC. This codes for CASSFGTGRETQYF.

On this clone itself: Within the sample, other DNA sequences also encode this same CDR3. The chain couples TRBV7-2 to TRBJ2-1; no definite D call. Trimming left V 1 base short and J 5 bases short, with 6 bases between. Germline-derived CDR1 and CDR2 are SGHTA and FQGNSA. The CDR3 contains 13 residues. CDR3 amino acids: CASSLDRNNEQFF. The CDR3, as DNA: TGTGCCAGCAGCTTAGACAGAAACAATGAGCAGTTCTTC.

This chain joins TRBV30 and TRBJ2-7; D may match TRBD1 or TRBD2 (6 bases each). The germline V gene encodes CDR1 GTSNPN and CDR2 SVGIG (reference sequence). The CDR3 contains 11 residues. V lost 8 bases to trimming and J lost 7 bases, with 15 bases between them. The CDR3 DNA follows: TGTGCCCAAGGGGGGCCGTGGGAGCAGTACTTC. It codes for CAQGGPWEQYF.

This clone was counted only a few times. Mismatch with germline at one junction end may stem from a read error. CDR3 in amino acids: CASSEQTGTDRF. The CDR3 DNA follows: TGTGCCAGCAGCGAACAAACCGGGACGGATCGTTTT. This chain uses TRBV7-9 with TRBJ1-3, with D maybe TRBD1 (5 bases). The CDR3 length is 12 residues. Germline assignment: CDR1 SEHNR and CDR2 FQNEAQ (reference sequence).

The chain is built from TRBV5-1 and TRBJ1-4; D is unclear. Trimming shortened V by 2 bases and J by 0 bases, and 5 bases separated the two germline ends. The CDR3 totals 14 residues. From germline, CDR1 is SGHRS and CDR2 YFSETQ. CDR3 sequence: CASSLGTTNEKLFF. Here the CDR3 DNA reads TGCGCCAGCAGCTTAGGGACAACTAATGAAAAACTGTTTTTT.

The CDR3 is CASADRGPNTGELFF. Here the CDR3 DNA reads TGTGCCAGCGCCGACAGGGGGCCGAACACCGGGGAGCTGTTTTTT. The genes are TRBV27 and TRBJ2-2; 10 bases agree with TRBD1. CDR1 is MNHEY, CDR2 SMNVEV, per germline (reference sequence). CDR3 length equals 15 residues. V was clipped by 8 bases and J by 0 bases; unmatched bases: 3.

The chain links TRBV18 to TRBJ1-5; D gene unclear. Trimming cost V 5 bases and J 7 bases, with 9 bases left between them. Looked up from germline, CDR1 is KGHSH and CDR2 is LQKENI. The CDR3 covers 12 residues. The CDR3 region has the DNA TGTGCCAGCTCATCCGACCGCCAGCCCCAGCATTTT. Protein sequence: CASSSDRQPQHF.

This clone was seen once. V is TRBV6-6 and J is TRBJ1-5; D is possibly TRBD1 (5 bases). The germline V and J ends were trimmed by 2 bases and 3 bases, with 11 bases remaining between them. The germline V gene encodes CDR1 MNHNY and CDR2 SVGAGI (reference sequence). This CDR3 region has 15 residues. CDR3 bases: TGTGCCAGCAGTTACCCCGACAGTTACAATCAGCCCCAGCATTTT. It yields the protein CASSYPDSYNQPQHF.

This clone was recorded once. The chain links TRBV18 to TRBJ1-1; no firm D call. The CDR3 extends over 13 amino acids. Germline loops: CDR1 KGHSH, CDR2 LQKENI. V was shortened by 0 bases and J by 4 bases, with 6 bases between the two germline ends. The CDR3 loop is CASSPPSSTEAFF. CDR3 DNA: TGTGCCAGCTCACCACCAAGCAGCACTGAAGCTTTCTTT.

The V call is TRBV18, the J call TRBJ2-7, with 9 positions matching TRBD1. Losses at the gene ends were 3 bases for V and 4 bases for J; bases not matched to a gene: 4. The CDR3 is 14 amino acids. Germline-derived CDR1 and CDR2 are KGHSH and LQKENI. The CDR3 loop is CASSPGTGRYEQYF. CDR3 in DNA: TGTGCCAGCTCACCCGGGACAGGGCGTTACGAGCAGTACTTC.

The chain links TRBV28 to TRBJ2-3; D is perhaps TRBD2 (6 bases). This CDR3 has 13 amino acids. Looked up from germline, CDR1 is MDHEN and CDR2 is SYDVKM. The V end was cut by 6 bases, the J end by 3 bases, with 10 bases between. CDR3 coding DNA: TGTGCCAGCAGAAAGAGCGGGACAGATACGCAGTATTTT. It is translated as CASRKSGTDTQYF.